This TCR beta chain was sequenced during a study of T-cell memory formation after mild COVID-19. General study findings and limits: Some clones that responded turned up in pre-infection memory, which suggests that cross-reactive memory joined in.

Each CDR3 protein is one row after TCRdb ran MiXCR on the 5' RACE reads. The sample shows some 300,000 distinct CDR3 sequences, roughly a fifth of them seen only once. The junction had 5 bases not matched to a gene; V was cut back by 2 bases and J by 5 bases. Germline CDR1 GTSNPN, CDR2 SVGIG (reference sequence). The CDR3 has 13 residues. This clonotype has just a few counts. Its specificity is not known. The chain employs TRBV30 and TRBJ1-1; 7 bases map to TRBD1. This sequence was found in a man aged 18 to 30 who had mild COVID-19 (a few samples of this study predate the infection). Cell type and time point are not known. Input material: PBMCs or a T cell subset sorted from them (not recorded which). In nucleotides, the CDR3 is TGTGCCTGGAGTAAGGCCAGGGGGACTGAAGCTTTCTTT. Protein sequence: CAWSKARGTEAFF.